The TCR beta chain described here comes from a study of blood T cell repertoires in COVID-19. Looking at the study overall: From the United States, Italy and Spain came samples of acute and convalescent COVID-19.

Trimming took off 0 bases at V and 3 bases at J, with 7 bases between the two ends. Germline values: CDR1 ENHRY, CDR2 SYGVKD. The CDR3 is 14 residues long. In the original workflow: Scientists estimated how many nucleated cells there were by amplifying reference gene primers. TCRdb's table, derived via immunoSEQ multiplex PCR, lists solely in-frame clones and lacks some. That table furnishes V, J and clone size, whereas the DNA furnished D and trimming. The repertoire has fewer than 250,000 clones, roughly nine tenths of them found once; the top ten carry about 2%. This sequence joins TRBV10-3 and TRBJ2-3; D unclear. The source of this sequence is a woman in her forties or fifties with acute or convalescent COVID-19. Input material: peripheral blood. For the CDR3, the DNA is TGTGCCATCAGTGAGTCGTCGGGTACAGATACGCAGTATTTT. Protein: CAISESSGTDTQYF.